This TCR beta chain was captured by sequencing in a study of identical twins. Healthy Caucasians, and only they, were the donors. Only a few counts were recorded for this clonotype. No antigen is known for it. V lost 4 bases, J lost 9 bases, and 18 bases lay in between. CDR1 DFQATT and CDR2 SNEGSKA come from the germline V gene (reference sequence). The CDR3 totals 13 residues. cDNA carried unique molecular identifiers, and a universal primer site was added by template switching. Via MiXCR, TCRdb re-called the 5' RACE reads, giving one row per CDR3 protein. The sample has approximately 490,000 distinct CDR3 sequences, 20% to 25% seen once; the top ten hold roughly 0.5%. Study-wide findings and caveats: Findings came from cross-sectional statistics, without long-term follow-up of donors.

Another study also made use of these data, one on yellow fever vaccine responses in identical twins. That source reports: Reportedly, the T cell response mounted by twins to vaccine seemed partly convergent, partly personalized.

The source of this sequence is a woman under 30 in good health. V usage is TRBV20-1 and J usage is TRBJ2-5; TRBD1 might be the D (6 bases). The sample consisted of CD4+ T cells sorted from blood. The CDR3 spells CSAIKTGPGSQYF. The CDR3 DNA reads TGCAGTGCTATCAAGACAGGACCAGGATCCCAGTACTTC.